Presented here are 27 T cell receptor beta chains from one specimen sequenced in a study of cytomegalovirus exposure and HLA in healthy donors. Profiled with immunoSEQ multiplex PCR; TCRdb holds only in-frame clones, not every one. In the table there are around 200,000 clones, about 80% of which are singletons. Sequencing was carried out using PBMCs. These receptors were collected from a woman between 18 and 30 years old in good health and CMV-seropositive.

This sequence joins TRBV18 and TRBJ2-1; 11 nucleotides match TRBD2. The V and J ends lost 6 bases and 2 bases, in that order; junction bases with no gene match: 6. Germline V lookup: CDR1 KGHSH, CDR2 LQKENI. This CDR3 is built from 16 residues. The CDR3 DNA follows: TGTGCCAGCTCCCCCGGGACTAGCGGCCCCTACAATGAGCAGTTCTTC. This translates into CASSPGTSGPYNEQFF.

This clone has a handful of counts. J is TRBJ1-6 and V is TRBV5-1; 7 bases are a match to TRBD1. Losses at the gene ends were 7 bases for V and 10 bases for J; bases not matched to a gene: 11. Germline V CDR1 and CDR2: SGHRS, YFSETQ. The CDR3 is 14 amino acids. The CDR3 region is CASRWDRGQSPLHF. The CDR3 DNA reads as TGCGCCAGCCGCTGGGACAGAGGGCAATCACCCCTCCACTTT.

There are a few counts of this clone. The chain carries TRBV2 and TRBJ1-2, with D perhaps TRBD1 (5 bases). The germline gives CDR1 SNHLY, CDR2 FYNNEI. V was shortened by 5 bases and J by 4 bases, with 14 bases between the two germline ends. The CDR3 totals 14 residues. CDR3 nucleotides: TGTGCCAGCAGTTTGTTAGGGGATGGCTATGGCTACACCTTC. It specifies CASSLLGDGYGYTF.

The genes are TRBV4-1 and TRBJ2-7, with 8 bases matching TRBD1. Germline V lookup: CDR1 MGHRA, CDR2 YSYEKL. V lost 2 bases and J lost 5; bases outside the gene matches: 8. The CDR3 consists of 15 residues. This CDR3 is CASSQPRRGPNEQYF. The CDR3 region has the DNA TGCGCCAGCAGCCAACCGCGCAGGGGGCCTAACGAGCAGTACTTC.

The rearrangement joins TRBV5-1 to TRBJ2-3; 10 positions match TRBD2. Trimming removed 4 bases from V and 1 base from J; junction bases left unmatched: 12. CDR1 is SGHRS and CDR2 is YFSETQ in the germline V gene. This CDR3 region has 18 residues. Here the CDR3 reads CASSVRGAGGRGTDTQYF. CDR3 coding DNA: TGCGCCAGCAGCGTCAGGGGAGCGGGGGGGCGAGGCACAGATACGCAGTATTTT.

The chain joins TRBV9 to TRBJ2-2, with 12 bases fitting TRBD1. The CDR3 is 16 amino acids. After removal of 4 bases from V and 7 bases from J, the junction contained 8 bases not matched to a gene. Looked up from germline, CDR1 is SGDLS and CDR2 is YYNGEE. The CDR3 DNA sequence: TGTGCCAGCAGCCCGGGGACAGGGGGCGAAGTCGGGGAGCTGTTTTTT. Its translation: CASSPGTGGEVGELFF.

This clone occurred once. The chain uses TRBV7-8 and TRBJ2-3; weak D call: TRBD1 (5 bases). The V end was cut by 0 bases, the J end by 2 bases, with 9 bases between. CDR1 and CDR2 from the germline V gene are SGHVS and FQNEAQ. This CDR3 contains 15 residues. CDR3 nucleotides: TGTGCCAGCAGCTTAGCGCGGACATCCACAGATACGCAGTATTTT. It codes for CASSLARTSTDTQYF.

The chain links TRBV6-5 to TRBJ1-5; D is uncertain. The CDR3 is 15 amino acids. CDR1 and CDR2 from the germline V gene are MNHEY and SVGAGI. Trimming pared 2 bases from V and 5 bases from J, leaving 13 bases between. The CDR3 coding sequence is TGTGCCAGCAGTTACAGGCCGACGGGTGATCAGCCCCAGCATTTT. Its protein is CASSYRPTGDQPQHF.

The gene calls are TRBV5-6 and TRBJ1-1, with 7 bases matching TRBD1. The CDR3 is 15 amino acids. Germline trimming cut 4 bases from V and 4 bases from J; bases unmatched to any gene: 10. Germline V CDR1 and CDR2: SGHDT, YYEEEE. The CDR3 sequence is CASSGLTGRGTEAFF. CDR3 bases: TGTGCCAGCAGCGGATTGACAGGGCGAGGCACTGAAGCTTTCTTT.

A single count supports this clone. The rearrangement uses TRBV7-9 and TRBJ2-1; 9 nucleotides align to TRBD2. The CDR3 runs to 17 residues. V was pared by 4 bases and J by 2 bases, with 9 bases of the junction left unmatched. The germline V gene has CDR1 SEHNR and CDR2 FQNEAQ (reference sequence). CDR3 in amino acids: CASSSREAGGTYNEQFF. The CDR3 coding sequence is TGTGCCAGCAGCTCGAGAGAAGCGGGGGGAACCTACAATGAGCAGTTCTTC.

This chain links TRBV7-2 with TRBJ2-5, with 10 bases matching TRBD2. The CDR3 has 15 amino acids. CDR1 is SGHTA and CDR2 is FQGNSA in the germline V gene. The junction had 4 bases not matched to a gene; V was cut back by 1 base and J by 5 bases. CDR3 amino acids: CASSLGAGGPETQYF. The CDR3 nucleotides read TGTGCCAGCAGCTTAGGAGCGGGGGGGCCGGAGACCCAGTACTTC.

This clone was detected only a few times. V gene TRBV2 combines with J gene TRBJ1-6; D not certain. V was clipped by 8 bases and J by 5 bases, with 10 bases between them. This CDR3 region has 13 residues. Looked up from germline, CDR1 is SNHLY and CDR2 is FYNNEI. The CDR3 is CASVGGNNSPLHF. DNA of the CDR3: TGTGCCAGCGTCGGAGGTAATAATTCACCCCTCCACTTT. The variable domain in full, completed from reference TRBV2 and TRBJ1-6, reads EPEVTQTPSHQVTQMGQEVILRCVPISNHLYFYWYRQILGQKVEFLVSFYNNEISEKSEIFDDQFSVERPDGSNFTLKIRSTKLEDSAMYFCASVGGNNSPLHFGNGTRLTVT.

Only one count was recorded for this clone. This chain uses TRBV28 with TRBJ1-5, with 7 positions matching TRBD1. Germline trimming cut 2 bases from V and 6 bases from J; bases unmatched to any gene: 7. The germline V gene has CDR1 MDHEN and CDR2 SYDVKM. The CDR3 runs 15 residues. The CDR3: CASSLRWQGVQPQHF. In DNA form, the CDR3 reads TGTGCCAGCAGTTTACGATGGCAGGGGGTTCAGCCCCAGCATTTT.

The V gene is TRBV6-5, the J gene TRBJ2-1; 7 bases are shared with TRBD1. Germline V CDR1 and CDR2: MNHEY, SVGAGI. This CDR3 has 12 residues. Trimming at V came to 5 bases and at J to 5 bases, leaving 0 bases not matched to a gene. The CDR3 protein is CASSGTDNEQFF. The CDR3 DNA is TGTGCCAGCAGTGGGACAGACAATGAGCAGTTCTTC.

This chain connects TRBV12-5 to TRBJ2-3; 10 bases line up with TRBD2. Germline V gene data show CDR1 as LGHNT and CDR2 as FRNRAP. The V and J ends lost 3 bases and 6 bases, in that order; junction bases with no gene match: 0. The CDR3 sequence is 13 residues long. CDR3 nucleotides: TGTGCTAGTGGTTTAGCGGGGGGGGATACGCAGTATTTT. Protein: CASGLAGGDTQYF. Looking up the rest from reference TRBV12-5 and TRBJ2-3 gives the full variable domain: DARVTQTPRHKVTEMGQEVTMRCQPILGHNTVFWYRQTMMQGLELLAYFRNRAPLDDSGMPKDRFSAEMPDATLATLKIQPSEPRDSAVYFCASGLAGGDTQYFGPGTRLTVL.

This clone showed up just a few times. The chain carries TRBV14 and TRBJ1-1; perhaps TRBD1 as D (5 bases). The CDR3 length is 14 residues. CDR1 and CDR2 (germline): SGHDN, FVKESK. Trimming pared 4 bases from V and 6 bases from J, leaving 15 bases between. The CDR3 is CASSRETGGAEAFF. CDR3 coding DNA: TGTGCCAGCAGCCGCGAAACCGGGGGAGCTGAAGCTTTCTTT.

This clone was detected a few times. V usage is TRBV9 and J usage is TRBJ2-2; no firm D call. This CDR3 region has 14 residues. Deletions cut 0 bases from V and 4 bases from J, with 7 bases between. CDR1 and CDR2 from the germline V gene are SGDLS and YYNGEE. The CDR3, as DNA: TGTGCCAGCAGCGTAGCTTCGGGCACCGGGGAGCTGTTTTTT. Translating gives CASSVASGTGELFF.

The J gene is TRBJ2-1, the V gene TRBV10-3, with a possible D match to TRBD2 (6 bases). The V gene lost 4 bases and the J gene lost 7 bases, with 20 bases spanning the gap. There are 16 residues in the CDR3. The germline CDR1 and CDR2 sequences are ENHRY and SYGVKD. The chain's CDR3 is CAISGPTGTFANEQFF. In DNA form, the CDR3 reads TGTGCCATCAGTGGCCCGACCGGGACTTTTGCTAATGAGCAGTTCTTC.

V is TRBV6-6 and J is TRBJ2-7; weak D call: TRBD1 (6 bases). The V end lost 5 bases, the J end lost 0 bases, and 11 bases lay between the germline ends. The CDR3 is 14 residues long. Germline values: CDR1 MNHNY, CDR2 SVGAGI (reference sequence). For the CDR3, the DNA is TGTGCCAGCAGTCACAGGGAGAGCTCCTACGAGCAGTACTTC. Protein sequence: CASSHRESSYEQYF.

V gene TRBV9 combines with J gene TRBJ2-1; 9 bases are a match to TRBD2. Trimming cost V 4 bases and J 1 base; bases outside gene matches: 6. The CDR3 consists of 16 residues. Germline V gene lookup returns CDR1 SGDLS and CDR2 YYNGEE. CDR3 in DNA: TGTGCCAGCAGCCTTAGCGGGGGCCCTTCCTACAATGAGCAGTTCTTC. It encodes CASSLSGGPSYNEQFF.

CDR3 in amino acids: CASSLDGTGVDEQYF. The CDR3 DNA reads as TGTGCCAGCAGCTTAGATGGGACAGGGGTTGACGAGCAGTACTTC. The V gene is TRBV7-9, the J gene TRBJ2-7; 10 bases agree with TRBD1. Germline trimming cut 1 base from V and 5 bases from J; bases unmatched to any gene: 5. The CDR3 runs 15 residues. CDR1 and CDR2 from the germline V gene are SEHNR and FQNEAQ (reference sequence).

V usage is TRBV2 and J usage is TRBJ2-5, with 9 nucleotides matching TRBD1. Trimming cost V 11 bases and J 7 bases; bases outside gene matches: 11. The CDR3 totals 13 residues. Germline V gives CDR1 SNHLY, CDR2 FYNNEI. As DNA, the CDR3 is TGTGCCGGATCACAGGGGGCTCCGGGGACCCAGTACTTC. This encodes CAGSQGAPGTQYF.

Many counts were recorded for this clone. The chain couples TRBV7-9 to TRBJ2-2; no reliable D call. Trimming removed 4 bases at V and 6 bases at J, with 9 bases between. Germline lookup yields CDR1 SEHNR and CDR2 FQNEAQ (reference sequence). The CDR3 is 13 residues long. The CDR3 nucleotides read TGTGCCAGCAGCTCCCCGCCGGCCGGGGAGCTGTTTTTT. It specifies CASSSPPAGELFF.

This clone has a count of ten or more. J is TRBJ1-2 and V is TRBV15; possibly TRBD1 for D (6 bases). Between the trimmed V and J ends, which lost 1 base and 7 bases, there was a span of 10 bases. CDR1 and CDR2 from the germline V gene are LNHNV and YYDKDF (reference sequence). The CDR3 runs 13 residues. The chain's CDR3 is CATSRAGRGGYTF. DNA for the CDR3: TGTGCCACCAGCAGAGCTGGCAGGGGTGGCTACACCTTC.

The chain carries TRBV28 and TRBJ2-4, with D possibly matching TRBD1 (6 bases). Germline CDR1 and CDR2: MDHEN and SYDVKM. The V gene lost 0 bases and the J gene lost 6 bases, with 6 bases spanning the gap. This CDR3 has 13 residues. CDR3 amino acids: CASSLWDRNIQYF. The CDR3 nucleotides read TGTGCCAGCAGTTTATGGGACAGAAACATTCAGTACTTC. The variable domain in full, completed from reference TRBV28 and TRBJ2-4, reads DVKVTQSSRYLVKRTGEKVFLECVQDMDHENMFWYRQDPGLGLRLIYFSYDVKMKEKGDIPEGYSVSREKKERFSLILESASTNQTSMYLCASSLWDRNIQYFGAGTRLSVL.

The chain has TRBV18 and TRBJ2-7, with TRBD2 matching over 11 bases. Germline CDR1 KGHSH, CDR2 LQKENI. Unmatched junction bases numbered 2, after V lost 3 bases and J lost 7 bases. This CDR3 spans 13 amino acids. This CDR3 is CASSPTSGVEQYF. The CDR3 nucleotides are TGTGCCAGCTCACCGACTAGCGGGGTAGAGCAGTACTTC. The full variable domain, with the rest looked up from reference TRBV18 and TRBJ2-7, is NAGVMQNPRHLVRRRGQEARLRCSPMKGHSHVYWYRQLPEEGLKFMVYLQKENIIDESGMPKERFSAEFPKEGPSILRIQQVVRGDSAAYFCASSPTSGVEQYFGPGTRLTVT.

V and J are TRBV28 and TRBJ1-4, with D unresolved. Looked up from germline, CDR1 is MDHEN and CDR2 is SYDVKM. The CDR3 consists of 15 residues. V lost 2 bases, J lost 7 bases, and 14 bases lay in between. This CDR3 is CASSLGLGGGEKLFF. DNA for the CDR3: TGTGCCAGCAGTTTAGGTTTGGGAGGTGGTGAAAAACTGTTTTTT.